The source of this TCR beta chain is a study of CD8 T cells in ankylosing spondylitis. Study-wide results and caveats: Several highly homologous variants formed a TCR beta motif that appeared characteristic of ankylosing spondylitis blood. The clones that were linked to disease were reported to be significantly enriched in matched synovial fluid samples from ankylosing spondylitis patients.

TCRdb re-analysed the 5' RACE reads in MiXCR, keeping a single row per CDR3 protein. The table shows around 480,000 distinct CDR3 sequences, with under 20% occurring only once. CDR1 and CDR2 (germline): SGHTA, FQGNSA. Trimming removed 0 bases at V and 3 bases at J, with 14 bases between. The CDR3 extends over 17 amino acids. Regarding this clonotype: Its antigen is as yet unknown.

This receptor was identified in a male donor with ankylosing spondylitis. Sequencing was done on a sample of blood, either unsorted or a sorted T cell fraction (not recorded which). This chain links TRBV7-2 with TRBJ1-4; D may be TRBD1 (5 bases). The CDR3 reads CASSLAGRGSANEKLFF. CDR3 sequence (DNA): TGTGCCAGCAGCTTAGCGGGACGAGGGTCGGCTAATGAAAAACTGTTTTTT.